The source of this T cell receptor (beta chain) is a study of regulatory T cells in long-lasting Graves disease. General study findings and limits: For persistent Graves' patients, TCR diversity was lower than for newly diagnosed ones. Exclusively peripheral blood, rather than thyroid tissue, was studied.

The time point denotes: newly diagnosed GD, antithyroid drugs for less than 3 months. PBMC RNA was the source of the TCR library. iRepertoire HTBI primers and Arm-PCR of CDR3 regions built TCR beta libraries. Each CDR3 protein is one row after TCRdb ran MiXCR on the multiplex PCR reads. This sample has 410,000 or so distinct CDR3 sequences, with 14% to 15% found just once. Germline V gives CDR1 MGHRA, CDR2 YSYEKL. The CDR3 has 17 residues. Germline trimming cut 3 bases from V and 0 bases from J; bases unmatched to any gene: 6. For this clonotype: No antigen is known for it.

This sample also appeared in a second study, on T cells in Graves' hyperthyroidism and ophthalmopathy.

The receptor's source is a woman in her 30s with Graves disease. The sample here was peripheral blood mononuclear cells (PBMCs), taken at new diagnosis, from a patient treated with antithyroid drugs. The chain is built from TRBV4-1 and TRBJ2-7, with 12 bases matching TRBD2. The CDR3 sequence: CASSQGTSGRTSYEQYF. CDR3 coding DNA: TGCGCCAGCAGCCAGGGTACTAGCGGGAGGACCTCCTACGAGCAGTACTTC.